This T cell receptor (beta chain) was sequenced in a study of T cell responses to AZD1222 COVID-19 vaccine. Germline CDR1 reads MNHNS; CDR2 reads SASEGT. The V end was cut by 1 base, the J end by 5 bases, with 14 bases between. This CDR3 has 15 amino acids. The study's findings and limits: The study found vaccine-associated CD4 TCRs spanning spike, dominant at 160-218 and 743-854.

Assay used: immunoSEQ multiplex PCR; TCRdb lists only in-frame clones, some missing. Seen here are more than 95,000 clones, over 70% observed once, and the top ten hold about 5.6%. There are a few counts of this clone. Antigen: not known. This chain joins TRBV6-1 and TRBJ1-1; a possible D gene is TRBD1 (6 bases). The sample consisted of peripheral blood, taken on day 0 of AZD1222 vaccination. The sequence was obtained from an adult in good health. The CDR3 loop is CASSEGTGPGTEAFF. CDR3 nucleotide sequence: TGTGCCAGCAGTGAAGGAACAGGGCCCGGGACTGAAGCTTTCTTT.